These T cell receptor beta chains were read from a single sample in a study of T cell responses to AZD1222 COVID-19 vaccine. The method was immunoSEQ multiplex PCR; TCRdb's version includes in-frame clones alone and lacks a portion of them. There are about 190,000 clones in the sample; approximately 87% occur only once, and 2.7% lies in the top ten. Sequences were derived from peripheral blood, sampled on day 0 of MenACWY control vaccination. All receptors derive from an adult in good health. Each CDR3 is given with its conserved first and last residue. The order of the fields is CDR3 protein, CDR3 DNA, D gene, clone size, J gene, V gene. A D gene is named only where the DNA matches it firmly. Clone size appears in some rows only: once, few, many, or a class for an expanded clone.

CASSAGWVAYTGELFF TGTGCCAGCAGCGCCGGGTGGGTAGCGTACACCGGGGAGCTGTTTTTT - - TRBJ2-2 TRBV9
CASSLGQSPYGYTF TGCGCCAGCAGCCTGGGACAGAGTCCTTATGGCTACACCTTC TRBD1 - TRBJ1-2 TRBV5-1
CASSIQGVETQYF TGTGCCAGTAGTATACAGGGAGTGGAGACCCAGTACTTC - - TRBJ2-5 TRBV19
CASSPLASGMDEQYF TGTGCCAGCTCACCCCTGGCTAGCGGGATGGACGAGCAGTACTTC TRBD2 - TRBJ2-7 TRBV18
CASSFQGEDGYTF TGCGCCAGCAGCTTTCAGGGGGAAGATGGCTACACCTTC TRBD1 once TRBJ1-2 TRBV5-1
CASSEAGPSITGTQYF TGTGCCAGCAGTGAAGCAGGGCCTAGTATTACTGGGACCCAGTACTTC - - TRBJ2-5 TRBV6-1
CASSLAGREQYF TGTGCCAGCAGCTTAGCCGGCCGCGAGCAGTACTTC - - TRBJ2-7 TRBV11-3
CASSLAGVSYTDTQYF TGCGCCAGCAGCTTGGCAGGGGTTAGTTACACAGATACGCAGTATTTT - - TRBJ2-3 TRBV5-1
CASSPASGAPHEQYF TGTGCCAGCAGCCCCGCGAGCGGGGCCCCCCACGAGCAGTACTTC TRBD2 - TRBJ2-7 TRBV5-6
CASSYRGQGSYGYTF TGTGCCAGCAGTTACCGGGGACAGGGGAGCTATGGCTACACCTTC TRBD1 - TRBJ1-2 TRBV6-5
CASSLRDQETQYF TGTGCCAGCAGTTTAAGGGACCAAGAGACCCAGTACTTC - - TRBJ2-5 TRBV12-3/TRBV12-4
CSVERGSPYEQYF TGCAGCGTTGAACGGGGCTCTCCCTACGAGCAGTACTTC - once TRBJ2-7 TRBV29-1
CASSTEGGGNSGELFF TGCGCCAGCAGCACCGAGGGTGGCGGGAATTCCGGGGAGCTGTTTTTT - - TRBJ2-2 TRBV5-1
CASTITSTPGNTIYF TGTGCCAGCACCATTACATCAACCCCCGGAAACACCATATATTTT - - TRBJ1-3 TRBV6-6
CASSLGATENYGYTF TGCGCCAGCAGCTTGGGGGCGACAGAAAACTATGGCTACACCTTC - once TRBJ1-2 TRBV5-1
CASSAGTSAYEQYF TGTGCCAGCAGCGCCGGGACTAGCGCCTACGAGCAGTACTTC TRBD2 - TRBJ2-7 TRBV2
CATSRRGGSYNEQFF TGTGCCACCAGCAGACGCGGTGGCTCCTACAATGAGCAGTTCTTC - - TRBJ2-1 TRBV15
CASSSSGGPNYGYTF TGCGCCAGCAGCTCCTCGGGGGGTCCTAACTATGGCTACACCTTC - - TRBJ1-2 TRBV5-1
CATGLSSYNEQFF TGTGCCACGGGACTCAGCTCCTACAATGAGCAGTTCTTC - - TRBJ2-1 TRBV15
CASSSGQGGGSYEQYF TGTGCCAGCTCATCAGGACAGGGTGGAGGGTCCTACGAGCAGTACTTC TRBD1 - TRBJ2-7 TRBV18
CASSLVGETGEQYF TGTGCCAGCAGCTTGGTTGGGGAAACGGGAGAGCAGTACTTC - - TRBJ2-7 TRBV5-4
CASSPGLAGDYEQYF TGTGCCAGCAGCCCAGGACTAGCGGGAGACTACGAGCAGTACTTC TRBD2 once TRBJ2-7 TRBV28
CASSKDTNNEQFF TGTGCCAGCAGTAAAGACACAAACAATGAGCAGTTCTTC - - TRBJ2-1 TRBV6-2/TRBV6-3
CASTLRGRGGYTF TGTGCCAGCACCTTGAGGGGCCGGGGTGGCTACACCTTC - - TRBJ1-2 TRBV28
CASSSYYRGYRGEQYF TGTGCCAGCAGTTCCTACTACAGGGGGTATCGGGGCGAGCAGTACTTC TRBD1 - TRBJ2-7 TRBV28
CASSPGLAGENTGELFF TGTGCCAGCAGTCCAGGACTAGCGGGGGAGAACACCGGGGAGCTGTTTTTT TRBD2 - TRBJ2-2 TRBV11-2
CASSLDRGLGYDYGYTF TGTGCCAGCAGCCTGGACAGGGGTCTTGGGTATGACTATGGCTACACCTTC TRBD1 once TRBJ1-2 TRBV5-8
CATSPWSGVDTDTQYF TGTGCCACCAGCCCATGGTCCGGCGTTGACACAGATACGCAGTATTTT - many TRBJ2-3 TRBV24-1
CASSWGSGITEAFF TGTGCCAGCAGTTGGGGAAGCGGGATCACTGAAGCTTTCTTT - - TRBJ1-1 TRBV27
CSVDSRGGETQYF TGCAGCGTTGATAGCAGGGGGGGGGAGACCCAGTACTTC - - TRBJ2-5 TRBV29-1
CASSHIRDPPEAFF TGTGCCAGCAGCCACATCAGGGACCCGCCTGAAGCTTTCTTT - - TRBJ1-1 TRBV3-1/TRBV3-2
CATSQHNTEAFF TGTGCCACCAGCCAGCACAACACTGAAGCTTTCTTT - - TRBJ1-1 TRBV15